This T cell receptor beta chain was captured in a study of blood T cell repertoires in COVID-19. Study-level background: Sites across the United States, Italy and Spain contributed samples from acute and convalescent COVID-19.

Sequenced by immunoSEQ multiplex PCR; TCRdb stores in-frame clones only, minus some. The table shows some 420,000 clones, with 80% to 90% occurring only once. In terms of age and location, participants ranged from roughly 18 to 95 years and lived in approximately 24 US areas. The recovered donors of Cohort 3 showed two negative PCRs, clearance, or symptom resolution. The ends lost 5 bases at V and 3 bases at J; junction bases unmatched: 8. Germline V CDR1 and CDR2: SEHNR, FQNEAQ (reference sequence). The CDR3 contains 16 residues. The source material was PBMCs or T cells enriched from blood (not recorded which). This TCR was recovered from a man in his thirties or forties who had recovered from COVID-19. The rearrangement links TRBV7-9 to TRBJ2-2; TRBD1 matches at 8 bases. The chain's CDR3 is CASSPRDRSDTGELFF. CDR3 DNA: TGTGCCAGCAGCCCCCGGGACAGGTCTGACACCGGGGAGCTGTTTTTT.